The clone carrying this TCR beta chain was seen a few times. The source of the sample is a study of OX40 agonist ivuxolimab in advanced cancers. The CDR3 contains 12 residues. The V gene lost 0 bases and the J gene lost 7 bases, with 6 bases spanning the gap. Germline assignment: CDR1 LGHNA and CDR2 YSLEER. Patients with autoimmune history or systemic immunosuppression were excluded. The assay was immunoSEQ multiplex PCR, and TCRdb's table has in-frame clones only and misses some. This sample has under 25,000 clones, with 79% found just once. This receptor was identified in an adult with an advanced solid tumor such as melanoma, head and neck, liver or kidney cancer. The sample in question was CD4+ or CD8+ T cells sorted from blood, obtained in a trial of the OX40 agonist ivuxolimab. This chain joins TRBV4-3 and TRBJ1-2; D is undetermined. The CDR3: CASSQEGIGYTF. The CDR3 DNA sequence: TGCGCCAGCAGCCAAGAAGGCATTGGCTACACCTTC.